A single sample gave rise to the 8 T cell receptor beta chains below, sequenced in a study of shared clonotypes between healthy human individuals. CD45RO-negative, CCR7-selected cells formed the naive CD8 fraction, which excluded terminally differentiated effector memory CD45RA+ cells. Generated by immunoSEQ multiplex PCR, the TCRdb table keeps only in-frame clones and is missing some. The sample carries about 2 million clones, 85% to 95% recorded once. Sequenced sample: naive CD8+ T cells sorted from blood. The receptors shown here come from a man aged 18 to 35 in good health.

The chain joins TRBV19 to TRBJ1-4, with D hard to call. Trimming removed 5 bases from V and 8 bases from J, with 15 bases in between. Germline-derived CDR1 and CDR2 are LNHDA and SQIVND (reference sequence). The CDR3 has 14 amino acids. CDR3 in amino acids: CASSPKTRNEKLFF. CDR3 coding DNA: TGTGCCAGTAGTCCCAAGACAAGGAACGAAAAACTGTTTTTT.

The chain uses TRBV4-1 and TRBJ2-7, with 13 bases lining up with TRBD2. The CDR3 extends over 16 amino acids. Trimming at V came to 1 base and at J to 7 bases, leaving 7 bases not matched to a gene. Germline V gives CDR1 MGHRA, CDR2 YSYEKL. CDR3 region: CASSQVGLAGDVEQYF. CDR3 in DNA: TGCGCCAGCAGCCAAGTCGGACTAGCGGGGGATGTAGAGCAGTACTTC.

V usage is TRBV28 and J usage is TRBJ1-2, with TRBD1 matching over 8 bases. The CDR3 is made up of 13 amino acids. Germline loops: CDR1 MDHEN, CDR2 SYDVKM. With V trimmed by 4 bases and J by 2 bases, 0 bases remained unmatched. In DNA form, the CDR3 reads TGTGCCAGCAGTTGGACAGGGAACTATGGCTACACCTTC. Translating it yields CASSWTGNYGYTF.

The genes are TRBV27 and TRBJ2-7, with 8 bases that match TRBD2. The germline CDR1 and CDR2 sequences are MNHEY and SMNVEV (reference sequence). J gave up 4 bases and V 3 bases, and 23 bases lay outside the gene matches. The CDR3 is 20 residues long. In DNA, the CDR3 is TGTGCCAGCAGTTTTTTGGCGGAACACCGCGGGGGGCTCTTTTATTACGAGCAGTACTTC. Translated: CASSFLAEHRGGLFYYEQYF.

This rearrangement joins TRBV5-4 to TRBJ2-7; no definite D call. V gave up 0 bases and J gave up 3 bases, with 10 bases separating them. The length of the CDR3 is 14 residues. CDR1 SGHNT and CDR2 YYREEE come from the germline V gene (reference sequence). CDR3 sequence: CASSLATESYEQYF. CDR3 nucleotides: TGTGCCAGCAGCTTGGCTACGGAGAGCTACGAGCAGTACTTC.

The chain carries TRBV18 and TRBJ2-2; D is possibly TRBD2 (6 bases). V lost 2 bases to trimming and J lost 6 bases, with 19 bases between them. Germline CDR1 and CDR2: KGHSH and LQKENI. This CDR3 spans 17 amino acids. CDR3 DNA: TGTGCCAGCTCACCAGTTTTGGGTCCGGGACTCGCCGGGGAGCTGTTTTTT. Encoded protein: CASSPVLGPGLAGELFF.

The V call is TRBV28, the J call TRBJ1-6; no reliable D call. Per germline, CDR1 MDHEN and CDR2 SYDVKM. V was trimmed by 1 base and J by 5 bases, leaving 12 bases between them. The CDR3 is 16 residues long. The CDR3 DNA follows: TGTGCCAGCAGTTTATTTAGGCTAAAGGATAATTCACCCCTCCACTTT. Encoded protein: CASSLFRLKDNSPLHF.

The gene calls are TRBV7-9 and TRBJ1-3; D remains ambiguous. V gave up 1 base and J gave up 2 bases, with 21 bases separating them. The CDR3 sequence is 19 residues long. CDR1 is SEHNR and CDR2 is FQNEAQ in the germline V gene (reference sequence). The CDR3 reads CASSLDFSYSGGPGNTIYF. The CDR3 DNA sequence: TGTGCCAGCAGCTTAGATTTCAGTTACTCCGGCGGTCCTGGAAACACCATATATTTT.